This TCR beta chain comes out of a study of cytomegalovirus exposure and HLA in healthy donors. Study background: In an early release, HLA-typed donors contributed about 80 million unique TCR sequences. Study outcomes and limitations: What was likely a sequencing artifact was a cluster of highly shared sequence variants. According to a later analysis, donors in an Asian-associated ancestry cluster reportedly had fewer N-insertions than the roughly 670-donor mean. When analyzed later, a missense DCLRE1C variant was found to be linked to TCR beta V- and J-gene trimming.

The CDR3 is made up of 14 amino acids. Germline V gene sequence: CDR1 KGHSH, CDR2 LQKENI. Trimming removed 8 bases from V and 8 bases from J; junction bases left unmatched: 11. In the PCR, 60 Vbeta and 13 Jbeta primers were used. Clones were sequenced by immunoSEQ multiplex PCR, and TCRdb holds only the in-frame ones, with some missing. Of about 170,000 clones in the sample, 81% were seen once. As for this clone: Its antigen is currently unknown.

The rearrangement uses TRBV18 and TRBJ1-5; 8 bases agree with TRBD1. The sample taken for sequencing was PBMCs. The TCR was taken from a woman aged 18 to 35 in good health and CMV-seropositive. CDR3 sequence (DNA): TGTGCCAGCCCGCGACAGGGGCGCTCGGAGCCCCAGCATTTT. This codes for CASPRQGRSEPQHF. The full variable domain, in which reference TRBV18 and TRBJ1-5 provide the parts outside the CDR3, is NAGVMQNPRHLVRRRGQEARLRCSPMKGHSHVYWYRQLPEEGLKFMVYLQKENIIDESGMPKERFSAEFPKEGPSILRIQQVVRGDSAAYFCASPRQGRSEPQHFGDGTRLSIL.